The present entry profiles one T cell receptor (beta chain) with its context. What it binds is not known. A 5'RACE reaction primed in the constant segment made cDNA libraries of TCR alpha and TCR beta, and these carried sample barcodes and UMIs. TCRdb re-called the 5' RACE reads with MiXCR, one entry per CDR3 protein. The table includes roughly 450,000 distinct CDR3 sequences, around a sixth detected once. These data are taken from a study of T-cell memory formation after mild COVID-19. Overall study findings and caveats: From day 15 to 85, contracting clones were balanced between CD4 and CD8, whereas later expanders leaned toward CD4+.

This CDR3 region has 15 residues. Germline values: CDR1 SGHTA, CDR2 FQGNSA. Losses at the gene ends were 5 bases for V and 4 bases for J; bases not matched to a gene: 7. The sample was PBMCs or a T cell subset sorted from them (not recorded which). The clonotype comes from an adult woman who had mild COVID-19 (a few samples of this study predate the infection). Cell type and time point are not known. The chain couples TRBV7-2 to TRBJ2-3; 9 bases agree with TRBD2. CDR3 bases: TGTGCCAGCAGCCTACCGACTAGCGGCGCAGATACGCAGTATTTT. Translated: CASSLPTSGADTQYF. The full variable domain, with the rest looked up from reference TRBV7-2 and TRBJ2-3, is GAGVSQSPSNKVTEKGKDVELRCDPISGHTALYWYRQSLGQGLEFLIYFQGNSAPDKSGLPSDRFSAERTGGSVSTLTIQRTQQEDSAVYLCASSLPTSGADTQYFGPGTRLTVL.